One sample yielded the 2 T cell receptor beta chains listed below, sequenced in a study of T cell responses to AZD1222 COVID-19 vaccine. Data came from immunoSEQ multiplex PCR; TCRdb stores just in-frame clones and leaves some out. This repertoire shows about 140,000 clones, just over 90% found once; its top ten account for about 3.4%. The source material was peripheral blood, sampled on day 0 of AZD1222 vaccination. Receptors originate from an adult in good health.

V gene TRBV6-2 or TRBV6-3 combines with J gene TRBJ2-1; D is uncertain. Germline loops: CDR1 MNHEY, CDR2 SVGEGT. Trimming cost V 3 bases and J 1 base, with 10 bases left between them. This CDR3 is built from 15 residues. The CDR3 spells CASSYKIQSYNEQFF. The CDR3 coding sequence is TGTGCCAGCAGTTATAAAATCCAATCCTACAATGAGCAGTTCTTC.

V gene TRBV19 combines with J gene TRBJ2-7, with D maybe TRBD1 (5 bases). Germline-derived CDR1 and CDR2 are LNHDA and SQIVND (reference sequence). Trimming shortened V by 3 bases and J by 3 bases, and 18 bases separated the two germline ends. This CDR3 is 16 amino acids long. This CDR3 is CASSIRTADQGYEQYF. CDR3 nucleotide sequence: TGTGCCAGTAGTATCCGGACGGCGGACCAGGGCTACGAGCAGTACTTC.